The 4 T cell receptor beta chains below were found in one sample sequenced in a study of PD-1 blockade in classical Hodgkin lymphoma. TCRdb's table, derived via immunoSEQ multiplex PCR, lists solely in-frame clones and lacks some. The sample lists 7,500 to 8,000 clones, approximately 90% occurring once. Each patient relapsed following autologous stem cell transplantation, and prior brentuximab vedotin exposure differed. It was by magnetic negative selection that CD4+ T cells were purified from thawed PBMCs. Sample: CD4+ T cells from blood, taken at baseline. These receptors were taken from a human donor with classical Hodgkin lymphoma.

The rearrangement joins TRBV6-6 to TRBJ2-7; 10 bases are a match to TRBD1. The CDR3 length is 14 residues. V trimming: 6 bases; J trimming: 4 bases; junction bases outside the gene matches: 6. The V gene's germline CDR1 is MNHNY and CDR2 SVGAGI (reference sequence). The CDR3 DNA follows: TGTGCCAGCAGAAGCCCGGGACAGGGGTACGAGCAGTACTTC. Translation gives CASRSPGQGYEQYF.

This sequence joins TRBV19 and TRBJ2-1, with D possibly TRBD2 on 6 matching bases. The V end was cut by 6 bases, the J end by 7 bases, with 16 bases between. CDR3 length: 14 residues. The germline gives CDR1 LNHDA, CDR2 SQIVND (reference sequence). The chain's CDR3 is CASSLLATWNEQFF. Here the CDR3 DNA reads TGTGCCAGTAGCCTACTAGCTACCTGGAATGAGCAGTTCTTC.

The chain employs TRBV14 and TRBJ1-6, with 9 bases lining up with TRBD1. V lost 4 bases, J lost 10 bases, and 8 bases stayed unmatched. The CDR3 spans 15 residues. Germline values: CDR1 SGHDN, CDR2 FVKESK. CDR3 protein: CASSLPGTGLSPLHF. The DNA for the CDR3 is TGTGCCAGCAGCCTACCCGGGACAGGGTTATCACCCCTCCACTTT.

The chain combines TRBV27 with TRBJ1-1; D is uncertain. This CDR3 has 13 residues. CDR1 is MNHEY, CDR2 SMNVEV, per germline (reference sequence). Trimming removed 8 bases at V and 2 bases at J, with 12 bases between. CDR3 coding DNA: TGTGCCAGCGGCCGCGGGGATAACACTGAAGCTTTCTTT. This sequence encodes CASGRGDNTEAFF.